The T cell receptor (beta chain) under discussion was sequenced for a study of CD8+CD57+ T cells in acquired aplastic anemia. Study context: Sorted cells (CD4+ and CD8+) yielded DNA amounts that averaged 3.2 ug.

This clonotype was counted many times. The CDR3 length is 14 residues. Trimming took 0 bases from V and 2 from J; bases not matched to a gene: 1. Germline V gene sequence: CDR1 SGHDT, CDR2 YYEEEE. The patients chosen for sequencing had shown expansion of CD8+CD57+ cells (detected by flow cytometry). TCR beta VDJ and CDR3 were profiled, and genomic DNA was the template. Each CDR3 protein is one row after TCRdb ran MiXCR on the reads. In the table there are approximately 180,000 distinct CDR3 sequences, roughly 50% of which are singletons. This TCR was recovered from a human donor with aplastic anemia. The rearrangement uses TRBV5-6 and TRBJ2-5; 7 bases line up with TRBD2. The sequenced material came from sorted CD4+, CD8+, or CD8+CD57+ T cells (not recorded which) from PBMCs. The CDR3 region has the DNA TGTGCCAGCAGCTTGGAGGGACTACAAGAGACCCAGTACTTC. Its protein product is CASSLEGLQETQYF.